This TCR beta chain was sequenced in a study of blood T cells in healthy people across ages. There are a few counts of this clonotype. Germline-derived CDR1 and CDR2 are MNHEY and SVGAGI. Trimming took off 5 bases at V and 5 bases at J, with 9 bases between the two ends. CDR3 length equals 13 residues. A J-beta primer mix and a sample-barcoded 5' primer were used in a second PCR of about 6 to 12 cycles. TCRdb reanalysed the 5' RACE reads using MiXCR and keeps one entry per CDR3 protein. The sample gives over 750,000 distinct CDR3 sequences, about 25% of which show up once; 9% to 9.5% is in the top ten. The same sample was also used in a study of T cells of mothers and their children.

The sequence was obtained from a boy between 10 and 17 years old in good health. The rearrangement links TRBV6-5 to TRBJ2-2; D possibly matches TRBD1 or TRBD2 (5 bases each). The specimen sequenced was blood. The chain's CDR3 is CASSGGPTGELFF. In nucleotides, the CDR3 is TGTGCCAGCAGTGGGGGTCCGACCGGGGAGCTGTTTTTT.